This T cell receptor (beta chain) is from a study of T cells in Graves' hyperthyroidism and ophthalmopathy. Overall study results and limits: Most thyroid clonotypes expanded above 0.001 were also detected in blood.

Concerning this clonotype: The antigen is undetermined.

TCR beta CDR3 region amplification was performed from RNA transcripts. Carried out on the TCR CDR3, a first-round RT-PCR used the HTBI primer set. Using its own MiXCR run on the multiplex PCR reads, TCRdb lists one record per CDR3 protein. The sample contains 700,000 or so distinct CDR3 sequences, less than 20% of which appear only once. Germline CDR1 reads SGHAT; CDR2 reads FQDESV (reference sequence). Trimming at V came to 7 bases and at J to 6 bases, leaving 9 bases not matched to a gene. The CDR3 runs 16 residues. These patients, aged 18 to 65, had recently diagnosed hyperthyroidism lasting under 2 months.

Sequencing was carried out using blood. The genes are TRBV11-1 and TRBJ2-2; 12 bases line up with TRBD2. This TCR was sampled from a man aged 18 to 30 with Graves' hyperthyroidism. CDR3 coding DNA: TGTGCCAGCACCCATAAGACTAGCGGGAGATCCGGGGAGCTGTTTTTT. As protein: CASTHKTSGRSGELFF. Combining the CDR3 with reference TRBV11-1 and TRBJ2-2 gives the whole variable domain EAEVAQSPRYKITEKSQAVAFWCDPISGHATLYWYRQILGQGPELLVQFQDESVVDDSQLPKDRFSAERLKGVDSTLKIQPAELGDSAMYLCASTHKTSGRSGELFFGEGSRLTVL.